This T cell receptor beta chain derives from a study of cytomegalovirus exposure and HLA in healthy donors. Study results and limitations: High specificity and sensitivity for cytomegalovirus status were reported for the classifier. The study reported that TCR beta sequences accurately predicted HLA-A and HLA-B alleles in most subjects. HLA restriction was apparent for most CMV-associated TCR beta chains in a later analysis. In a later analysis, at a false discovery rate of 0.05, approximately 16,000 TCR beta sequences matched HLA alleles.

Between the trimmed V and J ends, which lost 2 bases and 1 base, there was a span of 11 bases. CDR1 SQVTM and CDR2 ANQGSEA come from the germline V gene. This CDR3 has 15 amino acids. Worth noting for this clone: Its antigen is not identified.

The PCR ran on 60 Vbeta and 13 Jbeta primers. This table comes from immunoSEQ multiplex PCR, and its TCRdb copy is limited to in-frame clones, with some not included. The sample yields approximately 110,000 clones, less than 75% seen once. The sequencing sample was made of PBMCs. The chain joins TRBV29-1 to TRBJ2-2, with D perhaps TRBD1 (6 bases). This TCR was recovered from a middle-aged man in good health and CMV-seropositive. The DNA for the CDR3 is TGCAGCGTTGAATTGGCAGGGGAGAACACCGGGGAGCTGTTTTTT. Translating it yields CSVELAGENTGELFF.